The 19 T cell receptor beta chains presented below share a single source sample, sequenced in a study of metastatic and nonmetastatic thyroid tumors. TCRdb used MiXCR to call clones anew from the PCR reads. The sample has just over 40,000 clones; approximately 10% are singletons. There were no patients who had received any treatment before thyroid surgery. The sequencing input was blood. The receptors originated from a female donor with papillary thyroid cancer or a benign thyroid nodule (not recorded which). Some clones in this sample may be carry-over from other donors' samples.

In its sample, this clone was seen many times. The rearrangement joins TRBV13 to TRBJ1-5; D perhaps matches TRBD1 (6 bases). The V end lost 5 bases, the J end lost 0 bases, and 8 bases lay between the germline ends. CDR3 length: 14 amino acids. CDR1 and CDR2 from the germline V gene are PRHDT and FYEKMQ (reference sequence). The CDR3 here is CASSAGHSNQPQHF. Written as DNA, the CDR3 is TGTGCCAGCAGCGCGGGACATAGCAATCAGCCCCAGCATTTT.

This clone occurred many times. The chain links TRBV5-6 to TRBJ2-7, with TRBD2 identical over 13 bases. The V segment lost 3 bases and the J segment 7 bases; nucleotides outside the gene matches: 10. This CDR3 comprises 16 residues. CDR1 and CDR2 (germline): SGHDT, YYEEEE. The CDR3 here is CASSSKGLAGIGEQYF. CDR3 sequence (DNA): TGTGCCAGCAGCTCAAAGGGACTAGCGGGAATCGGGGAGCAGTACTTC.

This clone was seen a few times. The CDR3 loop reads CASSWVRCEQYF. The CDR3 nucleotides are TGTGCCAGCAGCTGGGTTCGGTGCGAGCAGTACTTC. This chain uses TRBV7-2 with TRBJ2-7; no definite D call. Germline lookup yields CDR1 SGHTA and CDR2 FQGNSA. The CDR3 has 12 amino acids. V lost 4 bases, J lost 6 bases, and 10 bases lay in between.

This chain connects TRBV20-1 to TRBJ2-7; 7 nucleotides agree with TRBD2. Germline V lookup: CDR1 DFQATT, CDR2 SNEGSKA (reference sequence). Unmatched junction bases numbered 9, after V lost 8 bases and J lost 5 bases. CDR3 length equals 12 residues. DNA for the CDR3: TGCAGTCTCCTGAGGAGCGGGAACGAGCAGTACTTC. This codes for CSLLRSGNEQYF.

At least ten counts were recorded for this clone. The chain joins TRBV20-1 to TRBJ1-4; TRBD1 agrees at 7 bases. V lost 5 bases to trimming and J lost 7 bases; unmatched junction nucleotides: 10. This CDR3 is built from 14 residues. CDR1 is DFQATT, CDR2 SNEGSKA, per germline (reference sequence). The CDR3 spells CSAGPRQGGEKLFF. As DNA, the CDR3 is TGCAGTGCTGGACCAAGACAGGGCGGTGAAAAACTGTTTTTT.

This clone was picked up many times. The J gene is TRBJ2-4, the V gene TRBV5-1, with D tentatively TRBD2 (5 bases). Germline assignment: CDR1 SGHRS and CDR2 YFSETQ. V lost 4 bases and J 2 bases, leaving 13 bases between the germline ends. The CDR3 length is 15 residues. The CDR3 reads CASSPVGEPKNIQYF. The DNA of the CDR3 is TGCGCCAGCAGCCCAGTCGGGGAGCCCAAAAACATTCAGTACTTC.

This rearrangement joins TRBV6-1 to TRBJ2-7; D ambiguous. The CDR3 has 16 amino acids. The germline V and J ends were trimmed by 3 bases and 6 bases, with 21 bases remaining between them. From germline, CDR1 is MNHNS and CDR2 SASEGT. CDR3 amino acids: CASSDKAGSAISEQYF. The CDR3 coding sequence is TGTGCCAGCAGTGACAAGGCTGGCAGTGCGATTTCCGAGCAGTACTTC.

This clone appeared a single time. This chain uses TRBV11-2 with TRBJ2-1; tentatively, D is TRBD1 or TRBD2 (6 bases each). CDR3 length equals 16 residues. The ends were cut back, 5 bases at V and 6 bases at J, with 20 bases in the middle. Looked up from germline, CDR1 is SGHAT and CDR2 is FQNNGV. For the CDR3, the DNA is TGTGCCAGCAGCCAAGGGGGGCTATCGGGAGTCAATGAGCAGTTCTTC. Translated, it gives CASSQGGLSGVNEQFF.

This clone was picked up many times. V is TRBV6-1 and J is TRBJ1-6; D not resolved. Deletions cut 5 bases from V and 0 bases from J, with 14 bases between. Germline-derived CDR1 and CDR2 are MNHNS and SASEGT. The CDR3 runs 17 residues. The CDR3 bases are TGTGCCAGCAGTCCAACGACAAGGAGCTCCTATAATTCACCCCTCCACTTT. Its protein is CASSPTTRSSYNSPLHF.

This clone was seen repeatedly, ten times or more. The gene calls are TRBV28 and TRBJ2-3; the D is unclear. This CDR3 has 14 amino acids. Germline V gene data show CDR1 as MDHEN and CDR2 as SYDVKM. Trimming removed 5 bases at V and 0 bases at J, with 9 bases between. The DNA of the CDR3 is TGTGCCAGCAGTATCAGCGCCAGCACAGATACGCAGTATTTT. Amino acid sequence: CASSISASTDTQYF.

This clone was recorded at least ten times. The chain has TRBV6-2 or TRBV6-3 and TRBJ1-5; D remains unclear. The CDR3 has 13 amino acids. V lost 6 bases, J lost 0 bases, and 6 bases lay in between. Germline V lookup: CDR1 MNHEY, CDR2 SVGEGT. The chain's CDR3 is CASRDHSNQPQHF. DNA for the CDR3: TGTGCCAGCAGGGACCATAGCAATCAGCCCCAGCATTTT.

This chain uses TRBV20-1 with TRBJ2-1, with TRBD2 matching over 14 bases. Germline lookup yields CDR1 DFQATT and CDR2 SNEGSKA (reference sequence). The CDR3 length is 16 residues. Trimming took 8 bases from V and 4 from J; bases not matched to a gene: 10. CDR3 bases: TGCAGTTCTAAGGGACTAGCGGGAGTGCCGTACAATGAGCAGTTCTTC. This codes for CSSKGLAGVPYNEQFF.

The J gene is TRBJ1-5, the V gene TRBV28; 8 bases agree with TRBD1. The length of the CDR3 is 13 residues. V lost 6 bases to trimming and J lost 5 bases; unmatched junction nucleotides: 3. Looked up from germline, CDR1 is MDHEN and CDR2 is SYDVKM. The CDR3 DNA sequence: TGTGCCAGCAGGGGGGACAGGTATCAGCCCCAGCATTTT. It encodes CASRGDRYQPQHF.

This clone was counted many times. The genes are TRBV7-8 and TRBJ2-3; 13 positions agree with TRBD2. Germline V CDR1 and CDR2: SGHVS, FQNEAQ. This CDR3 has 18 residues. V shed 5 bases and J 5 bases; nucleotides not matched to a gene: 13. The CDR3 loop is CASSRPLAGGPRIDTQYF. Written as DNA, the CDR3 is TGTGCCAGCAGCCGCCCACTAGCGGGAGGGCCCCGGATAGATACGCAGTATTTT.

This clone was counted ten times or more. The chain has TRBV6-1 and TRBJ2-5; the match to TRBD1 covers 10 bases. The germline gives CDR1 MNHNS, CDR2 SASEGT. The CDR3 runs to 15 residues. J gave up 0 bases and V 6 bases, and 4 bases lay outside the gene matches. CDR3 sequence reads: CASSQDRGYQETQYF. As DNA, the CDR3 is TGTGCCAGCAGCCAGGACAGGGGGTACCAAGAGACCCAGTACTTC.

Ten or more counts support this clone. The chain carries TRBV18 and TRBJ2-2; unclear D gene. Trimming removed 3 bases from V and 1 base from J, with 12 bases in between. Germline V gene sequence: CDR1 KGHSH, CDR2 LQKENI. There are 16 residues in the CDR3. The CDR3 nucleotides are TGTGCCAGCTCACCGACTTTGGGATTGAACACCGGGGAGCTGTTTTTT. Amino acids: CASSPTLGLNTGELFF.

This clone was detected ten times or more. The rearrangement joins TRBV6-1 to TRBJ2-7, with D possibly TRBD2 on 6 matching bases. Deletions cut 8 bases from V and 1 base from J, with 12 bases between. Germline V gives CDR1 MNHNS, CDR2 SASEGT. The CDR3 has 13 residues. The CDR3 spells CASGVADSYEQYF. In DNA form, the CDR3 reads TGTGCCAGCGGCGTAGCGGATTCCTACGAGCAGTACTTC.

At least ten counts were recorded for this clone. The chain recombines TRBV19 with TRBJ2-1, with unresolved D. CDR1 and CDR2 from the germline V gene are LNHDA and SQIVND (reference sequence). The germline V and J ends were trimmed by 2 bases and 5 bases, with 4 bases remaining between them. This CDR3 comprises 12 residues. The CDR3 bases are TGTGCCAGTAGTATAAGGAACAATGAGCAGTTCTTC. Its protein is CASSIRNNEQFF.

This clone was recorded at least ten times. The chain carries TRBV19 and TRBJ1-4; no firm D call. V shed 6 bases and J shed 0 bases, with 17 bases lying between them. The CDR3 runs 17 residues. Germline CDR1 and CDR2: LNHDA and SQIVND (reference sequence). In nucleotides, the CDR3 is TGTGCCAGTAGAAGAGCGGCGACGCAAGCAACTAATGAAAAACTGTTTTTT. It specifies CASRRAATQATNEKLFF.